The 27 T cell receptor beta chains below were found in one sample sequenced in a study of identical twins. TCRdb re-derived calls from the 5' RACE reads in MiXCR, one entry per CDR3 protein. Among 350,000 to 450,000 distinct CDR3 sequences listed, less than 20% were seen once. Sequencing input: naive T cells sorted from blood. The source is a man in his forties or fifties in good health.

The gene calls are TRBV4-3 and TRBJ1-1; the D gene is possibly TRBD1 (6 bases). CDR3 size: 16 residues. Germline V gene lookup returns CDR1 LGHNA and CDR2 YSLEER. V was clipped by 2 bases and J by 0 bases, with 13 bases between them. The CDR3 protein is CASSQSGTGMNTEAFF. The CDR3 DNA is TGCGCCAGCAGCCAATCGGGTACAGGGATGAACACTGAAGCTTTCTTT.

This clonotype was detected many times. The chain combines TRBV7-2 with TRBJ1-1; D is perhaps TRBD1 (5 bases). Trimming took off 1 base at V and 1 base at J, with 10 bases between the two ends. The V gene's germline CDR1 is SGHTA and CDR2 FQGNSA. The CDR3 covers 15 residues. In nucleotides, the CDR3 is TGTGCCAGCAGCTTAGACGGGGGTCCGAACACTGAAGCTTTCTTT. It yields the protein CASSLDGGPNTEAFF.

In its sample, this clonotype was seen many times. This rearrangement joins TRBV3-1 to TRBJ1-2, with D maybe TRBD1 (5 bases). There are 13 residues in the CDR3. With 1 base removed from V and 4 bases from J, the gap between germline ends came to 7 bases. Germline assignment: CDR1 LGHDT and CDR2 YNNKEL (reference sequence). The CDR3 reads CASSQGDLYGYTF. Here the CDR3 DNA reads TGTGCCAGCAGCCAAGGGGACCTCTATGGCTACACCTTC.

The chain couples TRBV3-1 to TRBJ2-7; a weak D match, TRBD1 (6 bases). Germline V lookup: CDR1 LGHDT, CDR2 YNNKEL (reference sequence). V was clipped by 3 bases and J by 3 bases, with 12 bases between them. This CDR3 region has 14 residues. CDR3 nucleotides: TGTGCCAGCAGCCAGAATACAGGGAGCTACGAGCAGTACTTC. This translates into CASSQNTGSYEQYF.

This clonotype was detected a few times. The rearrangement uses TRBV18 and TRBJ2-7, with TRBD1 matching 12 bases. V lost 0 bases, J lost 7 bases, and 4 bases stayed unmatched. CDR1 KGHSH and CDR2 LQKENI come from the germline V gene. The CDR3 is made up of 15 amino acids. The CDR3 region is CASSPPGQGALEQYF. In nucleotides, the CDR3 is TGTGCCAGCTCACCACCGGGACAGGGGGCGCTTGAGCAGTACTTC.

This clonotype turned up a few times. The chain is built from TRBV15 and TRBJ1-2; TRBD1 is a possible D gene (6 bases). The CDR3 sequence is 14 residues long. The V end lost 0 bases, the J end lost 8 bases, and 13 bases lay between the germline ends. CDR1 is LNHNV, CDR2 YYDKDF, per germline (reference sequence). This chain's CDR3 is CATSRDAGAGGYTF. The CDR3, as DNA: TGTGCCACCAGCAGAGATGCAGGGGCAGGAGGCTACACCTTC.

V gene TRBV7-6 combines with J gene TRBJ1-6; TRBD1 is a possible D gene (6 bases). The CDR3 extends over 16 amino acids. V was trimmed by 2 bases and J by 7 bases, leaving 15 bases between them. Germline assignment: CDR1 SGHVS and CDR2 FNYEAQ. The CDR3 bases are TGTGCCAGCAGCTTACGGGGGGCAGCACAAAATTCACCCCTCCACTTT. This sequence encodes CASSLRGAAQNSPLHF.

This clonotype was counted a few times. The rearrangement uses TRBV7-2 and TRBJ2-5; maybe TRBD2 (5 bases). Germline-derived CDR1 and CDR2 are SGHTA and FQGNSA. This CDR3 comprises 14 residues. V shed 5 bases and J shed 0 bases, with 10 bases lying between them. The CDR3, as DNA: TGTGCCAGCAGCAAAACTAGGGACCAAGAGACCCAGTACTTC. Translated, it gives CASSKTRDQETQYF.

This clonotype was counted a few times. The chain carries TRBV4-3 and TRBJ1-6; D gene ambiguous. The germline CDR1 and CDR2 sequences are LGHNA and YSLEER. The CDR3 has 16 amino acids. Trimming shortened V by 0 bases and J by 0 bases, and 6 bases separated the two germline ends. CDR3 coding DNA: TGCGCCAGCAGCCAAGATGTGAGCTCCTATAATTCACCCCTCCACTTT. Protein product: CASSQDVSSYNSPLHF.

This clonotype was detected ten times or more. The chain couples TRBV14 to TRBJ2-7; D uncertain. V was shortened by 5 bases and J by 5 bases, with 10 bases between the two germline ends. The CDR3 is made up of 12 amino acids. Germline values: CDR1 SGHDN, CDR2 FVKESK. This chain's CDR3 is CASSSLRDEQYF. The DNA of the CDR3 is TGTGCCAGCAGCTCGCTTAGGGACGAGCAGTACTTC.

This clonotype was counted once. The chain links TRBV7-2 to TRBJ1-6, with D perhaps TRBD1 (5 bases). V was trimmed by 2 bases and J by 7 bases, leaving 9 bases between them. Germline V gene lookup returns CDR1 SGHTA and CDR2 FQGNSA. The CDR3 runs to 14 residues. The CDR3, as DNA: TGTGCCAGCAGCTTATCCCGACAGAATTCACCCCTCCACTTT. Protein sequence: CASSLSRQNSPLHF.

This clonotype was counted ten times or more. The chain employs TRBV5-1 and TRBJ2-1; 13 nucleotides line up with TRBD2. Germline V lookup: CDR1 SGHRS, CDR2 YFSETQ. This CDR3 contains 19 residues. The ends lost 5 bases at V and 0 bases at J; junction bases unmatched: 11. The CDR3: CASRAGLAGAASSYNEQFF. The DNA of the CDR3 is TGCGCCAGCAGGGCAGGACTAGCGGGGGCCGCGAGCTCCTACAATGAGCAGTTCTTC. The full variable domain, in which reference TRBV5-1 and TRBJ2-1 provide the parts outside the CDR3, is KAGVTQTPRYLIKTRGQQVTLSCSPISGHRSVSWYQQTPGQGLQFLFEYFSETQRNKGNFPGRFSGRQFSNSRSEMNVSTLELGDSALYLCASRAGLAGAASSYNEQFFGPGTRLTVL.

This clonotype was recorded a few times. This chain joins TRBV9 and TRBJ2-1; D unresolved. The CDR3 contains 16 residues. The V gene's germline CDR1 is SGDLS and CDR2 YYNGEE. The V and J ends lost 4 bases and 2 bases respectively, with 16 bases between them. The CDR3 nucleotides read TGTGCCAGCAGCTTCCCGGTAGGCGTCGCCTACAATGAGCAGTTCTTC. Its translation: CASSFPVGVAYNEQFF. The variable domain in full, completed from reference TRBV9 and TRBJ2-1, reads DSGVTQTPKHLITATGQRVTLRCSPRSGDLSVYWYQQSLDQGLQFLIQYYNGEERAKGNILERFSAQQFPDLHSELNLSSLELGDSALYFCASSFPVGVAYNEQFFGPGTRLTVL.

The table lists this clonotype with a few counts. The rearrangement joins TRBV15 to TRBJ2-7; 8 positions agree with TRBD2. Germline V gene data show CDR1 as LNHNV and CDR2 as YYDKDF (reference sequence). The V gene end was trimmed by 0 bases and the J gene end by 1 base; junction bases not matched to a gene: 5. The CDR3 totals 16 residues. This CDR3 is CATSRDGAGGSYEQYF. The DNA for the CDR3 is TGTGCCACCAGCAGAGATGGGGCGGGAGGATCCTACGAGCAGTACTTC.

Ten or more counts support this clonotype. V and J are TRBV20-1 and TRBJ2-1, with 7 bases aligning to TRBD2. After removal of 6 bases from V and 10 bases from J, the junction contained 12 bases not matched to a gene. This CDR3 is 13 amino acids long. Germline V gene lookup returns CDR1 DFQATT and CDR2 SNEGSKA (reference sequence). The CDR3, as DNA: TGCAGTGCAGCGGGGCCGGGGCAATGGGAGCAGTTCTTC. Translating gives CSAAGPGQWEQFF.

The genes are TRBV6-2 or TRBV6-3 and TRBJ2-1, with 10 positions matching TRBD2. The CDR3 sequence is 14 residues long. After removal of 6 bases from V and 6 bases from J, the junction contained 5 bases not matched to a gene. Germline V gives CDR1 MNHEY, CDR2 SVGEGT. The CDR3 DNA reads TGTGCCAGCAGACTAGCGGGAATGGGCAATGAGCAGTTCTTC. Amino acid sequence: CASRLAGMGNEQFF.

As concerns this clonotype: This may be a read error: a much more frequent sequence differs by one nucleotide. It is likely a read error, because the conserved phenylalanine at the end of the CDR3 is missing. V and J are TRBV10-3 and TRBJ2-1, with TRBD2 identical over 11 bases. Germline V gives CDR1 ENHRY, CDR2 SYGVKD. CDR3 length: 14 amino acids. J was trimmed by 7 bases and V by 7 bases; bases with no gene match: 6. CDR3: CAINVAGGPNEQFS. In nucleotides, the CDR3 is TGTGCCATCAACGTAGCGGGAGGGCCAAATGAGCAGTTCTCC.

A note on this clonotype: Relative to the germline gene, one junction end is altered; a read error may explain this. The V call is TRBV6-1, the J call TRBJ2-7; 10 positions match TRBD1. Germline CDR1 is MNHNS and CDR2 is SASEGT. The CDR3 runs 14 residues. Here the CDR3 DNA reads TGTGCCAGCGGAATCGACAGGGGGCCCTACGCGCAGTACTTC. Amino acid sequence: CASGIDRGPYAQYF.

This clonotype was found many times. The gene calls are TRBV29-1 and TRBJ1-3, with unresolved D. V was trimmed by 4 bases and J by 0 bases, leaving 7 bases between them. CDR3 length: 13 amino acids. Germline CDR1 SQVTM, CDR2 ANQGSEA. The CDR3 coding sequence is TGCAGCGTTGCAGTCAACTCTGGAAACACCATATATTTT. It is translated as CSVAVNSGNTIYF.

The genes are TRBV5-1 and TRBJ1-1; TRBD1 might be the D (5 bases). V was cut by 0 bases and J by 4 bases, with 13 bases left in between. The CDR3 has 15 residues. The V gene's germline CDR1 is SGHRS and CDR2 YFSETQ. For the CDR3, the DNA is TGCGCCAGCAGCTTGGATGGGGCGGGCAGCACTGAAGCTTTCTTT. The encoded protein is CASSLDGAGSTEAFF. The full variable domain, its missing parts supplied by reference TRBV5-1 and TRBJ1-1, is KAGVTQTPRYLIKTRGQQVTLSCSPISGHRSVSWYQQTPGQGLQFLFEYFSETQRNKGNFPGRFSGRQFSNSRSEMNVSTLELGDSALYLCASSLDGAGSTEAFFGQGTRLTVV.

This clonotype occurred a few times. V is TRBV7-6 and J is TRBJ2-3, with 7 bases matching TRBD2. The V and J ends lost 0 bases and 4 bases, in that order; junction bases with no gene match: 4. Germline V gene data show CDR1 as SGHVS and CDR2 as FNYEAQ. The length of the CDR3 is 15 residues. As DNA, the CDR3 is TGTGCCAGCAGCTTAGCGGGGGGGTTTGCAGATACGCAGTATTTT. Translating gives CASSLAGGFADTQYF.

This clonotype was counted a single time. The rearrangement joins TRBV6-1 to TRBJ1-2; 8 bases are a match to TRBD1. This CDR3 spans 16 amino acids. The V and J ends lost 2 bases and 6 bases, in that order; junction bases with no gene match: 11. Germline assignment: CDR1 MNHNS and CDR2 SASEGT. CDR3 loop: CASSEPTQGQANGYTF. CDR3 nucleotide sequence: TGTGCCAGCAGTGAACCGACTCAGGGACAGGCAAATGGCTACACCTTC.

The genes are TRBV4-3 and TRBJ2-5; D not certain. The CDR3 loop spans 18 amino acids. The V end was cut by 0 bases, the J end by 2 bases, with 19 bases between. Per the germline V gene, CDR1 is LGHNA and CDR2 is YSLEER. Written as DNA, the CDR3 is TGCGCCAGCAGCCAAGATTATCTGGCAGGAACATTTCAAGAGACCCAGTACTTC. This encodes CASSQDYLAGTFQETQYF.

The V call is TRBV5-1, the J call TRBJ2-1; the match to TRBD2 covers 10 bases. The J segment lost 1 base and the V segment lost 0 bases, leaving 4 bases of the junction unmatched. The CDR3 totals 17 residues. Germline V gene data show CDR1 as SGHRS and CDR2 as YFSETQ. The CDR3 DNA is TGCGCCAGCAGCTTGGGGAGCGGGGGGGTATCCTACAATGAGCAGTTCTTC. This translates into CASSLGSGGVSYNEQFF.

The rearrangement joins TRBV20-1 to TRBJ2-7; TRBD1 aligns across 10 bases. This CDR3 has 15 amino acids. V lost 5 bases to trimming and J lost 6 bases; unmatched junction nucleotides: 13. Germline assignment: CDR1 DFQATT and CDR2 SNEGSKA (reference sequence). CDR3 loop: CSAPRGGTGVREQYF. The CDR3 nucleotides read TGCAGTGCTCCTAGAGGGGGGACAGGGGTTCGCGAGCAGTACTTC.

The J gene is TRBJ2-7, the V gene TRBV12-3 or TRBV12-4, with D unclear. V was pared by 1 base and J by 2 bases, with 9 bases between. The CDR3 spans 14 residues. The CDR3 is CASSLGLYAYEQYF. The DNA for the CDR3 is TGTGCCAGCAGTTTAGGGTTATACGCCTACGAGCAGTACTTC.

This clonotype has a handful of counts. The gene calls are TRBV29-1 and TRBJ1-1; D is undetermined. The CDR3 extends over 12 amino acids. V lost 5 bases and J lost 5, with 12 bases in between. Germline lookup yields CDR1 SQVTM and CDR2 ANQGSEA. As DNA, the CDR3 is TGCAGCGTTTCGACGACACCGACTGAAGCTTTCTTT. It is translated as CSVSTTPTEAFF.